What follows are 7 T cell receptor beta chains derived from one specimen sequenced in a study of blood T cells in healthy people across ages. Next came a second PCR, run for roughly 6 to 11 cycles, which used a sample-barcoded 5' primer along with a J-beta primer mix. TCRdb processed the 5' RACE reads anew with MiXCR; each CDR3 protein has one entry. The data contain over a million distinct CDR3 sequences, over 35% of them seen just once; the ten biggest clones take up approximately 20%. Sequencing used blood. Receptor source: a woman between 55 and 75 years old in good health.

This sequence joins TRBV25-1 and TRBJ2-7; 10 bases are shared with TRBD2. V gave up 1 base and J gave up 6 bases; unmatched junction bases: 12. The CDR3 runs to 17 residues. CDR1 MGHDK and CDR2 SYGVNS come from the germline V gene. Here the CDR3 DNA reads TGTGCCAGCAGTGAATCCGGTAGCGGGAGGTTTAAGCGCGAGCAGTACTTC. Protein: CASSESGSGRFKREQYF.

The chain recombines TRBV7-2 with TRBJ1-5; D call uncertain. V gave up 5 bases and J gave up 5 bases, with 10 bases separating them. The CDR3 has 13 residues. Germline values: CDR1 SGHTA, CDR2 FQGNSA. The CDR3 loop reads CASSRGGYQPQHF. The DNA for the CDR3 is TGTGCCAGCAGCCGAGGAGGTTATCAGCCCCAGCATTTT.

The V gene is TRBV9, the J gene TRBJ2-7, with D unresolved. V was pared by 3 bases and J by 1 base, with 11 bases between. CDR1 is SGDLS, CDR2 YYNGEE, per germline. CDR3 length equals 14 residues. The CDR3 region has the DNA TGTGCCAGCAGCGCTCAGGTACGGTCCTACGAGCAGTACTTC. Translation: CASSAQVRSYEQYF.

This clonotype was recorded a few times. The chain uses TRBV7-9 and TRBJ2-5; tentatively, D is TRBD2 (5 bases). Trimming shortened V by 5 bases and J by 0 bases, and 16 bases separated the two germline ends. This CDR3 is 16 amino acids long. CDR1 SEHNR and CDR2 FQNEAQ come from the germline V gene (reference sequence). Written as DNA, the CDR3 is TGTGCCAGCAGCCCGGGGTGGGCGGAGTACCAAGAGACCCAGTACTTC. Amino acid sequence: CASSPGWAEYQETQYF. Complete variable domain (other parts from reference TRBV7-9 and TRBJ2-5): DTGVSQNPRHKITKRGQNVTFRCDPISEHNRLYWYRQTLGQGPEFLTYFQNEAQLEKSRLLSDRFSAERPKGSFSTLEIQRTEQGDSAMYLCASSPGWAEYQETQYFGPGTRLLVL.

The chain employs TRBV24-1 and TRBJ2-1, with a weak D call TRBD1 (6 bases). Germline lookup yields CDR1 KGHDR and CDR2 SFDVKD. This CDR3 has 18 amino acids. V was pared by 10 bases and J by 0 bases, with 24 bases between. The CDR3 loop reads CATPHKKQGSNSYNEQFF. CDR3 DNA sequence: TGTGCCACTCCACATAAGAAACAGGGTTCAAACTCCTACAATGAGCAGTTCTTC.

This clonotype was counted only a few times. The chain employs TRBV28 and TRBJ2-1, with TRBD2 matching 10 bases. CDR3 length: 16 residues. Germline-derived CDR1 and CDR2 are MDHEN and SYDVKM. Unmatched junction bases numbered 7, after V lost 4 bases and J lost 4 bases. The CDR3 sequence is CASSSAGTSVYNEQFF. CDR3 sequence (DNA): TGTGCCAGCAGTTCAGCCGGGACTAGCGTATACAATGAGCAGTTCTTC.

This clonotype has only a few counts. This chain uses TRBV5-1 with TRBJ2-1; D call uncertain. The CDR3 loop spans 13 amino acids. Germline V CDR1 and CDR2: SGHRS, YFSETQ. V lost 4 bases to trimming and J lost 13 bases, with 18 bases between them. As DNA, the CDR3 is TGCGCCAGCAGCGTGGAAGTGGAGAGTTCCCAGTTCTTC. This encodes CASSVEVESSQFF.